This T cell receptor (beta chain) comes out of a study of technical replicates of blood from a handful of donors. TCRdb's copy holds only in-frame clones and misses some; the assay was immunoSEQ multiplex PCR. The data show 60,000 to 85,000 clones, with about 94% seen just once and over 0.35% held by the top ten. This CDR3 contains 15 residues. Germline V gene sequence: CDR1 MNHEY, CDR2 SMNVEV (reference sequence). Trimming stripped 5 bases from V and 5 bases from J, with 15 bases between. The chain carries TRBV27 and TRBJ2-2, with D perhaps matching TRBD1 (6 bases). The receptor's source is a human donor in good health. Specimen: T cells isolated from PBMCs. CDR3 in amino acids: CASSTTGLVTGELFF. DNA of the CDR3: TGTGCCAGCAGTACCACAGGGTTGGTAACCGGGGAGCTGTTTTTT.